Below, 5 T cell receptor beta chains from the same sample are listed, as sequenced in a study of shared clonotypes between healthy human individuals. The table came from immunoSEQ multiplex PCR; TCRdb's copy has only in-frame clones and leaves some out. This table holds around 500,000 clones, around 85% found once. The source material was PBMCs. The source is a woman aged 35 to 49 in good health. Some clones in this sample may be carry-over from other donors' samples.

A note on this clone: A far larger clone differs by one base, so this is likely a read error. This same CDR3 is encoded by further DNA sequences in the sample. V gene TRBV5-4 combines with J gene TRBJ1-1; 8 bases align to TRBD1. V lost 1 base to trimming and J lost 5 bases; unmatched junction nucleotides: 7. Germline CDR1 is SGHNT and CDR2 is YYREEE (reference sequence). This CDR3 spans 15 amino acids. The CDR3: CASSLFRGQNTEAFF. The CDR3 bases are TGTGCCAGCAGCTTGTTCAGGGGGCAGAATACTGAAGCTTTCTTT.

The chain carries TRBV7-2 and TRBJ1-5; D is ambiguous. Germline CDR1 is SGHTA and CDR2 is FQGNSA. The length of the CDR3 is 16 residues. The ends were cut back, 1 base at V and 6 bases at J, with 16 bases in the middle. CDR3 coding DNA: TGTGCCAGCAGCTTAGGAGTTGCCGACGGCTCTCAGCCCCAGCATTTT. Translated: CASSLGVADGSQPQHF.

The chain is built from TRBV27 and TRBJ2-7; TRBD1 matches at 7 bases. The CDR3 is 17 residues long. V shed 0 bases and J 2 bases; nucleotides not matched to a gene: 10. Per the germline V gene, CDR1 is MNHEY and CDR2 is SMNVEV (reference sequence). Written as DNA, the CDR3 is TGTGCCAGCAGTTTATCCGTCTTCCGGGACAGAGCCTACGAGCAGTACTTC. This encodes CASSLSVFRDRAYEQYF.

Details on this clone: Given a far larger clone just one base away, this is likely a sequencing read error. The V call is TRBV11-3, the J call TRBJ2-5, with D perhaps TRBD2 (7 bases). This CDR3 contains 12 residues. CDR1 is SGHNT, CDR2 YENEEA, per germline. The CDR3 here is CANSLGGREQYF. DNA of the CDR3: TGTGCCAACAGCTTGGGGGGGCGAGAGCAGTACTTC.

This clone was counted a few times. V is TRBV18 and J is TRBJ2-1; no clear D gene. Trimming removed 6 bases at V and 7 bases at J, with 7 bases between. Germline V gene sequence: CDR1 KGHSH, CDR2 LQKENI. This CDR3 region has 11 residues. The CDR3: CASSRTNEQFF. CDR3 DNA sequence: TGTGCCAGCTCCCGAACGAATGAGCAGTTCTTC. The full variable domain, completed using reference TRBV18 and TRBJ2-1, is NAGVMQNPRHLVRRRGQEARLRCSPMKGHSHVYWYRQLPEEGLKFMVYLQKENIIDESGMPKERFSAEFPKEGPSILRIQQVVRGDSAAYFCASSRTNEQFFGPGTRLTVL.